The present T cell receptor (beta chain) was sequenced within a study of cytomegalovirus exposure and HLA in healthy donors. Study details: Early on, a data release was issued that held 65 million to 100 million unique TCRs from HLA-typed donors.

At the time of sampling, donors were nominally healthy, though unrecorded immune exposures were likely. PCR amplification relied on 60 Vbeta primers (plus 13 Jbeta primers). As originally analysed: An analysis that came later counted roughly 87 million unique TCR beta chains, approximately 10 million shared. Sequenced by immunoSEQ multiplex PCR; TCRdb stores in-frame clones only, minus some. The V and J calls and the clone size are those of that table, but D and trimming were determined from the DNA. The sample data list 60,000 to 75,000 clones. Study-wide results and caveats: It was confirmed in vitro that a few of the CMV-associated chains were specific for CMV antigens.

The CDR3 is 12 amino acids. CDR1 is SEHNR and CDR2 is FQNEAQ in the germline V gene (reference sequence). V lost 4 bases, J lost 7 bases, and 7 bases lay in between. With regard to this clone: The target antigen is unknown.

The receptor comes from a woman in her twenties or thirties in good health and CMV-seronegative. The chain uses TRBV7-9 and TRBJ1-4; tentative D call: TRBD1 (5 bases). The sequenced sample was PBMCs. The CDR3 spells CASSSQGEKLFF. CDR3 DNA: TGTGCCAGCAGCTCCCAGGGTGAAAAACTGTTTTTT.